What follows are 17 T cell receptor beta chains derived from one specimen sequenced in a study of T cell responses to AZD1222 COVID-19 vaccine. The repertoire was sequenced with immunoSEQ multiplex PCR; TCRdb's copy has only in-frame clones and lacks some. The sample includes almost 70,000 clones, approximately 82% of them seen just once. The specimen was peripheral blood, collected 28 days after the second AZD1222 dose. The source is an adult who received the AZD1222 COVID-19 vaccine.

The chain uses TRBV3-1 (or the pseudogene TRBV3-2) and TRBJ1-6; D unresolved. Germline loops: CDR1 LGHDT, CDR2 YNNKEL (reference sequence). CDR3 size: 13 residues. V was clipped by 4 bases and J by 5 bases, with 6 bases between them. The CDR3 region has the DNA TGTGCCAGCAGCCGCCTGGATAATTCACCCCTCCACTTT. This gives the protein CASSRLDNSPLHF.

This clone has a handful of counts. The chain employs TRBV18 and TRBJ1-2; D perhaps matches TRBD1 (5 bases). This CDR3 is 14 amino acids long. V lost 6 bases, J lost 0 bases, and 11 bases lay in between. Germline values: CDR1 KGHSH, CDR2 LQKENI. CDR3 amino acids: CASSRGDPNYGYTF. The DNA for the CDR3 is TGTGCCAGCTCCCGCGGGGACCCTAACTATGGCTACACCTTC.

This clone was seen a few times. The V gene is TRBV5-4, the J gene TRBJ1-2; no firm D call. The length of the CDR3 is 15 residues. The germline V and J ends were trimmed by 0 bases and 4 bases, with 13 bases remaining between them. Germline lookup yields CDR1 SGHNT and CDR2 YYREEE (reference sequence). CDR3 nucleotides: TGTGCCAGCAGCTTGGATCCCCTTGGAGGCTATGGCTACACCTTC. Protein: CASSLDPLGGYGYTF.

This chain uses TRBV3-1 (or the pseudogene TRBV3-2) with TRBJ1-1, with no clear D. Germline V gene data show CDR1 as LGHDT and CDR2 as YNNKEL (reference sequence). V was clipped by 4 bases and J by 5 bases, with 17 bases between them. The CDR3 is made up of 15 amino acids. The CDR3 protein is CASSPFPAGRTEAFF. Written as DNA, the CDR3 is TGTGCCAGCAGCCCCTTCCCGGCAGGACGGACTGAAGCTTTCTTT.

This chain joins TRBV19 and TRBJ2-4, with D tentatively TRBD1 or TRBD2 (5 bases each). This CDR3 region has 17 residues. Germline V gives CDR1 LNHDA, CDR2 SQIVND (reference sequence). V was cut by 4 bases and J by 9 bases, with 25 bases left in between. The CDR3 loop reads CASSKLREGTSVGIQYF. The CDR3, as DNA: TGTGCCAGTAGTAAATTAAGGGAAGGGACCTCAGTAGGCATTCAGTACTTC.

The chain has TRBV21-1 and TRBJ1-2. TRBV21-1 constitutes a pseudogene. The CDR3 runs 13 residues. The CDR3 region is CAIRDPPHYGYTF. In nucleotides, the CDR3 is TGTGCCATCCGGGACCCTCCCCACTATGGCTACACCTTC.

The genes are TRBV28 and TRBJ2-2; 9 bases line up with TRBD1. CDR3 length: 15 amino acids. With V trimmed by 6 bases and J by 8 bases, 10 bases remained unmatched. The V gene's germline CDR1 is MDHEN and CDR2 SYDVKM. The DNA for the CDR3 is TGTGCCAGCAGCAAGGGACAGGGCCGTCCGGGGGAGCTGTTTTTT. Protein sequence: CASSKGQGRPGELFF.

The J gene is TRBJ2-1, the V gene TRBV3-1 (or the pseudogene TRBV3-2); 7 bases are a match to TRBD1. This CDR3 is 14 amino acids long. Germline V gives CDR1 LGHDT, CDR2 YNNKEL (reference sequence). The J segment lost 4 bases and the V segment lost 1 base, leaving 1 base of the junction unmatched. Here the CDR3 DNA reads TGTGCCAGCAGCCAAGGGGACAGATACAATGAGCAGTTCTTC. Translated, it gives CASSQGDRYNEQFF.

The chain carries TRBV3-1 (or the pseudogene TRBV3-2) and TRBJ1-2; D gene ambiguous. Germline V gene sequence: CDR1 LGHDT, CDR2 YNNKEL (reference sequence). CDR3 length equals 15 residues. The V and J ends lost 0 bases and 5 bases respectively, with 13 bases between them. The CDR3 DNA reads as TGTGCCAGCAGCCAAGATTTGAGGGAAGGATATGGCTACACCTTC. This gives the protein CASSQDLREGYGYTF.

This clone was seen only once. The rearrangement joins TRBV12-3 or TRBV12-4 to TRBJ1-1; the D is unclear. The V and J ends lost 4 bases and 0 bases respectively, with 6 bases between them. CDR3 length equals 13 residues. CDR3 DNA sequence: TGTGCCAGCAGTTCTACGATGAACACTGAAGCTTTCTTT. Protein: CASSSTMNTEAFF.

This chain joins TRBV20-1 and TRBJ2-7; either TRBD1 or TRBD2 may supply D (6 bases each). The CDR3 runs 14 residues. The V gene's germline CDR1 is DFQATT and CDR2 SNEGSKA (reference sequence). V was pared by 3 bases and J by 7 bases, with 19 bases between. CDR3 DNA sequence: TGCAGTGCTAGTCCTTCTAGCGATCAGGGGGAGCAGTACTTC. It codes for CSASPSSDQGEQYF.

CDR3 bases: TGTGCCAGCAGCCACAGAATTAACTATGGCTACACCTTC. It yields the protein CASSHRINYGYTF. This rearrangement joins TRBV14 to TRBJ1-2; the D is unclear. Germline V lookup: CDR1 SGHDN, CDR2 FVKESK. The CDR3 has 13 residues. The V gene lost 3 bases and the J gene lost 1 base, with 6 bases spanning the gap.

The V call is TRBV7-2, the J call TRBJ2-3; 9 nucleotides align to TRBD1. From germline, CDR1 is SGHTA and CDR2 FQGNSA. V lost 2 bases to trimming and J lost 4 bases; unmatched junction nucleotides: 4. The CDR3 covers 15 residues. This CDR3 reads CASSLPRQGADTQYF. CDR3 nucleotide sequence: TGTGCCAGCAGCTTACCCCGACAGGGGGCAGATACGCAGTATTTT.

The chain has TRBV12-3 or TRBV12-4 and TRBJ1-1; D gene unclear. V lost 6 bases and J lost 4, with 9 bases in between. The CDR3 is 12 amino acids. For the CDR3, the DNA is TGTGCCAGCAGCCCAGCCGGCACTGAAGCTTTCTTT. Residues: CASSPAGTEAFF.

A few counts support this clone. This chain joins TRBV6-5 and TRBJ2-4; TRBD1 matches at 11 bases. The V gene end was trimmed by 4 bases and the J gene end by 9 bases; junction bases not matched to a gene: 8. The CDR3 is 15 amino acids. Germline CDR1 reads MNHEY; CDR2 reads SVGAGI. CDR3 coding DNA: TGTGCCAGCAGTTCCTCCGGGACAGGGGGTTCCATTCAGTACTTC. Amino acids: CASSSSGTGGSIQYF.

The CDR3 DNA follows: TGCGCCAGCAGATCGGGACAGGGGGCGTCGTACGAGCAGTACTTC. It yields the protein CASRSGQGASYEQYF. This chain links TRBV5-1 with TRBJ2-7; the match to TRBD1 covers 12 bases. Germline V gene sequence: CDR1 SGHRS, CDR2 YFSETQ. This CDR3 is 15 amino acids long. Germline trimming cut 5 bases from V and 4 bases from J; bases unmatched to any gene: 7.

This rearrangement joins TRBV7-3 to TRBJ2-3; D remains ambiguous. This CDR3 is 13 amino acids long. V lost 1 base to trimming and J lost 4 bases, with 6 bases between them. CDR1 and CDR2 (germline): SGHTA, FQGTGA. The CDR3 DNA follows: TGTGCCAGCAGCTTAATTACATCAGATACGCAGTATTTT. Amino acids: CASSLITSDTQYF.